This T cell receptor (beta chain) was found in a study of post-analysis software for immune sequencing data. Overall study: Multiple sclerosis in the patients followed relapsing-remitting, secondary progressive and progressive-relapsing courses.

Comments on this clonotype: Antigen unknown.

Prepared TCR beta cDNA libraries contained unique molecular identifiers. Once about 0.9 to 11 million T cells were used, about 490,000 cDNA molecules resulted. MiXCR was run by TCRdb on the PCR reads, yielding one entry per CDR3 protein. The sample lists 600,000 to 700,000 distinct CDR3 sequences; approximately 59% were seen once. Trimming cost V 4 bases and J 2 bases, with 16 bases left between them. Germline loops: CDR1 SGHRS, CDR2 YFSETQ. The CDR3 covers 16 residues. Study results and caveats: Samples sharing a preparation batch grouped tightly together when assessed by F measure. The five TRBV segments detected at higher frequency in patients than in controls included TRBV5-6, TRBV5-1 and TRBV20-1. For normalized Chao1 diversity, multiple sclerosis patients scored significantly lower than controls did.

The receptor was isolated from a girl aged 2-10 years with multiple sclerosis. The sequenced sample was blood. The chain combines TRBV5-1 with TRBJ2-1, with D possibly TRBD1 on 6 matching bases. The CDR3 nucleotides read TGCGCCAGCAGCGCGGACGGGACAAATACCTACAATGAGCAGTTCTTC. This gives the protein CASSADGTNTYNEQFF.